Below, 4 T cell receptor beta chains from the same sample are listed, as sequenced in a study of Ad26.COV2.S vaccination and SARS-CoV-2 variants (dated by TCRdb to the early 2020s). Library method: the immunoSEQ multiplex PCR assay. In its TCRdb copy, this immuneACCESS table keeps in-frame sequences only and misses some clones. Where compared with another copy, unresolved V genes explain less than half of these, and the others have no known cause. For this sample there are around 450,000 clones; roughly 91% appear just once. Roughly 3.9% of the sample comes from the top ten. The treatment or condition label here, explained by the study, means: over 15 received Ad26.COV2.S at low or high dose, single or two shots; roughly 5 received placebo; per-sample allocation not given. Repertoires of vaccine and placebo recipients were sequenced from samples collected on day 63 after the first injection. This specimen consisted of peripheral blood, obtained in a trial of Ad26.COV2.S vaccine versus placebo. The receptors here all came from a person between 18 and 59 years old who received the Ad26.COV2.S COVID-19 vaccine or a placebo.

The chain combines TRBV27 with TRBJ2-3, with 9 positions matching TRBD1. The CDR3 consists of 14 residues. Unmatched junction bases numbered 2, after V lost 4 bases and J lost 3 bases. Per the germline V gene, CDR1 is MNHEY and CDR2 is SMNVEV (reference sequence). CDR3 region: CASSWDRVTDTQYF. CDR3 sequence (DNA): TGTGCCAGCAGTTGGGACAGGGTAACAGATACGCAGTATTTT.

This chain uses TRBV7-2 with TRBJ2-7, with 11 bases identical to TRBD1. This CDR3 comprises 17 residues. After removal of 5 bases from V and 4 bases from J, the junction contained 13 bases not matched to a gene. CDR1 SGHTA and CDR2 FQGNSA come from the germline V gene. The CDR3 here is CASSTQGGTGGSYEQYF. CDR3 coding DNA: TGTGCCAGCAGCACCCAAGGGGGGACAGGGGGTTCGTACGAGCAGTACTTC.

The CDR3: CASSLGTSDYNEQFF. The CDR3 region has the DNA TGTGCCAGCAGCCTTGGGACTAGCGATTACAATGAGCAGTTCTTC. J is TRBJ2-1 and V is TRBV9, with TRBD2 identical over 10 bases. This CDR3 contains 15 residues. The germline V gene has CDR1 SGDLS and CDR2 YYNGEE. Trimming took 4 bases from V and 4 from J; bases not matched to a gene: 5. The variable domain in full, completed from reference TRBV9 and TRBJ2-1, reads DSGVTQTPKHLITATGQRVTLRCSPRSGDLSVYWYQQSLDQGLQFLIQYYNGEERAKGNILERFSAQQFPDLHSELNLSSLELGDSALYFCASSLGTSDYNEQFFGPGTRLTVL.

The rearrangement joins TRBV2 to TRBJ2-1, with 9 bases that match TRBD1. CDR3 length: 15 amino acids. The germline V gene encodes CDR1 SNHLY and CDR2 FYNNEI. The V gene end was trimmed by 6 bases and the J gene end by 1 base; junction bases not matched to a gene: 4. CDR3 bases: TGTGCCAGCAGGGAGGGGACAGGGTCCTACAATGAGCAGTTCTTC. Protein product: CASREGTGSYNEQFF.